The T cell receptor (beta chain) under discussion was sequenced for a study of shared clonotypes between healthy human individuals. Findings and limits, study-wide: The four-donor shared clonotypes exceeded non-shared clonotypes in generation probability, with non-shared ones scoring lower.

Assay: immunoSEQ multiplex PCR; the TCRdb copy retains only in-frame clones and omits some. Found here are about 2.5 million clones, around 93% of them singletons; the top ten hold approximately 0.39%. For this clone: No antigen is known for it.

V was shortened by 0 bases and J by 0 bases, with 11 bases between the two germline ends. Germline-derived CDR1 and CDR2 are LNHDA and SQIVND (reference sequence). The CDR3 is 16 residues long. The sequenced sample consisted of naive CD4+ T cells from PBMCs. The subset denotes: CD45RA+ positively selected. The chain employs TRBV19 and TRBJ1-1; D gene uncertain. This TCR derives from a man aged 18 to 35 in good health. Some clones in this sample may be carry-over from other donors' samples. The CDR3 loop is CASSIDRVTMNTEAFF. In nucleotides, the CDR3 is TGTGCCAGTAGTATAGATCGGGTAACCATGAACACTGAAGCTTTCTTT.